The entry that follows covers one T cell receptor (beta chain) sequence. Its matching antigen is unknown. One entry per CDR3 protein results from TCRdb running MiXCR on the reads. The sample consists of 120,000 to 150,000 distinct CDR3 sequences, about 6.3% of them appearing once. CDR3 size: 14 residues. Germline V CDR1 and CDR2: LNHDA, SQIVND (reference sequence). V gave up 5 bases and J gave up 11 bases; unmatched junction bases: 9. The sample originates from a study of T cell repertoires in cytomegalovirus infection. Study overall: Both a matching HLA type and CMV infection were indicated by public TCR beta signatures.

The study's findings and limits: HLA-C-restricted TCR beta clonotypes specific for CMV led the ex vivo response. CMV carriers having the relevant HLA were flagged by cumulative public TCR beta family frequency.

Specimen: PBMCs. The V and J genes are TRBV19 and TRBJ2-2; TRBD1 matches at 9 bases. The sequence came from a human donor in good health (CMV status not recorded). Some clones in this sample may be carry-over from other donors' samples. In nucleotides, the CDR3 is TGTGCCAGTAGTGTAACACAGGGGGCGGGTGAGCTGTTTTTT. As protein: CASSVTQGAGELFF.